This T cell receptor beta chain emerged from a study of T cell responses to AZD1222 COVID-19 vaccine. Findings of the study overall: Two doses of AZD1222 preceded a rise in Spike-specific TCR breadth and depth. Repertoires were obtained only post-peak T cell response. The number of AZD1222 recipients seropositive at baseline was only 6 or 7.

Profiled with immunoSEQ multiplex PCR; TCRdb holds only in-frame clones, not every one. Here the sample spans fewer than 110,000 clones, roughly 89% being singletons. Trimming cost V 3 bases and J 4 bases, with 8 bases left between them. Germline V lookup: CDR1 KGHDR, CDR2 SFDVKD. This CDR3 has 13 amino acids. Turning to this clone: The antigen remains unidentified.

Specimen: peripheral blood, collected on day 0 of AZD1222 vaccination. This sequence originates from an adult in good health. The V call is TRBV24-1, the J call TRBJ1-2; no definite D call. DNA of the CDR3: TGTGCCACCAGTGATGGCGGGCTCTATGGCTACACCTTC. Residues: CATSDGGLYGYTF.